The 18 T cell receptor beta chains in this list originate from one sample, sequenced in a study of OX40 agonist ivuxolimab in advanced cancers. Sequencing used immunoSEQ multiplex PCR; TCRdb keeps in-frame clones, though not all of them. The table shows around 46,000 clones, with 88% occurring only once. The source material was CD4+ or CD8+ T cells sorted from blood, sampled in a trial of the OX40 agonist ivuxolimab. The origin of the receptors is an adult with an advanced solid tumor such as melanoma, head and neck, liver or kidney cancer.

The CDR3 coding sequence is TGTGCCAGCAGCGTAACAGGGACCTACAATGAGCAGTTCTTC. The encoded protein is CASSVTGTYNEQFF. This chain connects TRBV9 to TRBJ2-1; tentatively, D is TRBD1 (6 bases). V was cut by 1 base and J by 2 bases, with 7 bases left in between. The germline V gene has CDR1 SGDLS and CDR2 YYNGEE. The length of the CDR3 is 14 residues.

The chain is built from TRBV6-5 and TRBJ1-5; D remains ambiguous. Trimming stripped 2 bases from V and 2 bases from J, with 4 bases between. Germline CDR1 and CDR2: MNHEY and SVGAGI. The CDR3 is 13 amino acids. The CDR3, as DNA: TGTGCCAGCAGTTACAGGGGCAATCAGCCCCAGCATTTT. Protein sequence: CASSYRGNQPQHF.

This clone was detected once. The V and J genes are TRBV4-3 and TRBJ1-5; perhaps TRBD1 as D (5 bases). The CDR3 loop spans 18 amino acids. CDR1 and CDR2 from the germline V gene are LGHNA and YSLEER. Trimming pared 0 bases from V and 3 bases from J, leaving 18 bases between. CDR3 residues: CASSQDWAGRPANQPQHF. DNA of the CDR3: TGCGCCAGCAGCCAAGATTGGGCAGGGAGGCCCGCCAATCAGCCCCAGCATTTT.

V and J are TRBV19 and TRBJ1-1; D not certain. There are 13 residues in the CDR3. From germline, CDR1 is LNHDA and CDR2 SQIVND (reference sequence). Trimming shortened V by 5 bases and J by 0 bases, and 7 bases separated the two germline ends. The CDR3 loop reads CASSDGLNTEAFF. The CDR3 nucleotides are TGTGCCAGTAGTGACGGTCTGAACACTGAAGCTTTCTTT.

The V gene is TRBV5-5, the J gene TRBJ2-7; 7 nucleotides match TRBD1. V lost 2 bases, J lost 2 bases, and 10 bases stayed unmatched. CDR3 length equals 16 residues. The germline gives CDR1 SGHKS, CDR2 YYEKEE (reference sequence). The CDR3 sequence: CASSLATGASPYEQYF. The CDR3 DNA reads TGTGCCAGCAGCTTAGCTACAGGGGCATCTCCCTACGAGCAGTACTTC.

The chain links TRBV29-1 to TRBJ1-2; TRBD1 matches at 12 bases. V lost 8 bases, J lost 3 bases, and 4 bases stayed unmatched. The CDR3 runs 13 residues. Germline CDR1 is SQVTM and CDR2 is ANQGSEA. The CDR3 sequence: CSTGTGGDYGYTF. Here the CDR3 DNA reads TGCAGCACGGGGACAGGGGGCGACTATGGCTACACCTTC.

The chain is built from TRBV10-3 and TRBJ2-5; TRBD1 matches at 8 bases. The CDR3 spans 13 residues. With V trimmed by 10 bases and J by 1 base, 5 bases remained unmatched. From germline, CDR1 is ENHRY and CDR2 SYGVKD. The CDR3 region is CATRDRGQETQYF. The CDR3 nucleotides read TGTGCCACCCGAGACAGGGGCCAAGAGACCCAGTACTTC.

This sequence joins TRBV2 and TRBJ2-3; unclear D gene. The V end was cut by 4 bases, the J end by 4 bases, with 12 bases between. CDR3 length equals 14 residues. The germline gives CDR1 SNHLY, CDR2 FYNNEI. The CDR3 here is CASSVALSADTQYF. The CDR3 DNA is TGTGCCAGCAGTGTTGCCCTGAGCGCAGATACGCAGTATTTT.

The rearrangement links TRBV11-3 to TRBJ1-6, with D possibly matching TRBD1 (5 bases). V was trimmed by 0 bases and J by 8 bases, leaving 11 bases between them. Looked up from germline, CDR1 is SGHNT and CDR2 is YENEEA. The CDR3 covers 15 residues. CDR3 protein: CASSLEGTRDSPLHF. In DNA form, the CDR3 reads TGTGCCAGCAGCTTAGAAGGGACTCGGGATTCACCCCTCCACTTT.

The J gene is TRBJ2-7, the V gene TRBV6-1; 7 bases are shared with TRBD1. V dropped 6 bases and J dropped 5; count of bases not matched to a gene: 13. The CDR3 has 15 residues. Looked up from germline, CDR1 is MNHNS and CDR2 is SASEGT. The CDR3 here is CASRGTETGIHEQYF. CDR3 nucleotides: TGTGCCAGCAGGGGGACCGAGACAGGGATCCACGAGCAGTACTTC.

This sequence joins TRBV11-2 and TRBJ2-1; D is perhaps TRBD1 or TRBD2 (5 bases each). Per germline, CDR1 SGHAT and CDR2 FQNNGV. The CDR3 covers 14 residues. V was pared by 5 bases and J by 3 bases, with 11 bases between. DNA of the CDR3: TGTGCCAGCAGCCGTGATGGGGGCTACAATGAGCAGTTCTTC. It encodes CASSRDGGYNEQFF.

V is TRBV10-1 and J is TRBJ2-2; D not certain. Trimming pared 3 bases from V and 3 bases from J, leaving 11 bases between. There are 15 residues in the CDR3. Germline V gene sequence: CDR1 WNHNN, CDR2 SYGVQD (reference sequence). CDR3 sequence reads: CASSESGRDTGELFF. The CDR3 bases are TGCGCCAGCAGTGAATCGGGTAGGGACACCGGGGAGCTGTTTTTT.

This clone was observed once. The J gene is TRBJ2-1, the V gene TRBV7-3; D may be TRBD1 (6 bases). V dropped 4 bases and J dropped 3 bases, with 7 bases sitting between them. The CDR3 has 13 residues. Looked up from germline, CDR1 is SGHTA and CDR2 is FQGTGA. The CDR3 DNA reads as TGTGCCAGCAGCTCGGGACACTACAATGAGCAGTTCTTC. Residues: CASSSGHYNEQFF.

This sequence joins TRBV6-4 and TRBJ1-2; possible D gene TRBD1, 6 bases. There are 14 residues in the CDR3. Germline-derived CDR1 and CDR2 are MRHNA and SNTAGT. The ends were cut back, 4 bases at V and 7 bases at J, with 16 bases in the middle. CDR3 sequence reads: CASSGRGRRGGYTF. As DNA, the CDR3 is TGTGCCAGCAGTGGCAGGGGCCGAAGAGGTGGCTACACCTTC.

A note on this clone: A read error may produce the germline difference seen at one junction end. The V gene is TRBV6-5, the J gene TRBJ1-2; TRBD1 agrees at 7 bases. Germline V CDR1 and CDR2: MNHEY, SVGAGI. This CDR3 region has 14 residues. The CDR3 sequence is CASSGTEINYGYTF. The CDR3 region has the DNA TGCGCCAGCAGCGGGACAGAAATAAACTATGGCTACACCTTC.

The V call is TRBV9, the J call TRBJ2-5; perhaps TRBD2 as D (6 bases). Germline CDR1 reads SGDLS; CDR2 reads YYNGEE. The CDR3 has 14 amino acids. The ends were cut back, 3 bases at V and 4 bases at J, with 13 bases in the middle. The CDR3 DNA reads as TGTGCCAGCAGCGCACAGGTGCGGGGAGAGACCCAGTACTTC. Translated: CASSAQVRGETQYF.

The genes are TRBV19 and TRBJ2-1; 12 nucleotides agree with TRBD2. J lost 4 bases, V lost 5 bases, and 6 bases had no gene match. Germline V gives CDR1 LNHDA, CDR2 SQIVND (reference sequence). CDR3 size: 16 residues. CDR3 protein: CASSASGRAGYNEQFF. The CDR3, as DNA: TGTGCCAGTAGTGCTAGCGGGAGGGCCGGATACAATGAGCAGTTCTTC.

The rearrangement joins TRBV5-1 to TRBJ2-7; 10 nucleotides match TRBD1. CDR1 SGHRS and CDR2 YFSETQ come from the germline V gene. This CDR3 has 17 residues. V gave up 0 bases and J gave up 0 bases; unmatched junction bases: 6. The CDR3 protein is CASSLATRTGGSYEQYF. As DNA, the CDR3 is TGCGCCAGCAGCTTGGCCACCCGGACAGGGGGCTCCTACGAGCAGTACTTC.